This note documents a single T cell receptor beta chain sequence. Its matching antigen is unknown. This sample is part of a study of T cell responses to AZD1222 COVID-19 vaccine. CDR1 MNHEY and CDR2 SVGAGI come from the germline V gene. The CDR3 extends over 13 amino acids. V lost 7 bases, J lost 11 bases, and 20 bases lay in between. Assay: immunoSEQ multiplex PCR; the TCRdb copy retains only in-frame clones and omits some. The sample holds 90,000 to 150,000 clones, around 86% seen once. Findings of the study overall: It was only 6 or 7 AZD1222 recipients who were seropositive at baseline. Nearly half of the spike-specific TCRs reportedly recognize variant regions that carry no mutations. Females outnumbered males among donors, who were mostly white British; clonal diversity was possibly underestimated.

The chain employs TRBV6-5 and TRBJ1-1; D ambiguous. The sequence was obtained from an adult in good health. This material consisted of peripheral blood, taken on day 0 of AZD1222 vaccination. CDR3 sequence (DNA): TGTGCCAGCAATCAGGACCGAGAACTCCCCGCTTTCTTT. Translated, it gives CASNQDRELPAFF.